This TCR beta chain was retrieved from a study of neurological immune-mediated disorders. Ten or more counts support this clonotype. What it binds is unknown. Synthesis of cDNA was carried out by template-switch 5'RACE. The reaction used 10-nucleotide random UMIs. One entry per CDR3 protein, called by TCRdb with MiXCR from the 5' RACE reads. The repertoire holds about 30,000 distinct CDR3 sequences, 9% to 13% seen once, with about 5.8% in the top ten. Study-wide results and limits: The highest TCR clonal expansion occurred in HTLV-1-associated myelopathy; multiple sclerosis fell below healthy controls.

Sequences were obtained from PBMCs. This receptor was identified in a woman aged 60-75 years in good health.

CDR3: CASSLRLINEKLFF. The CDR3, as DNA: TGTGCCAGCAGTTTAAGACTGATCAATGAAAAACTGTTTTTT. The V gene is TRBV12-3 or TRBV12-4, the J gene TRBJ1-4; no clear D gene. The CDR3 totals 14 residues. Trimming cost V 2 bases and J 5 bases, with 9 bases left between them.